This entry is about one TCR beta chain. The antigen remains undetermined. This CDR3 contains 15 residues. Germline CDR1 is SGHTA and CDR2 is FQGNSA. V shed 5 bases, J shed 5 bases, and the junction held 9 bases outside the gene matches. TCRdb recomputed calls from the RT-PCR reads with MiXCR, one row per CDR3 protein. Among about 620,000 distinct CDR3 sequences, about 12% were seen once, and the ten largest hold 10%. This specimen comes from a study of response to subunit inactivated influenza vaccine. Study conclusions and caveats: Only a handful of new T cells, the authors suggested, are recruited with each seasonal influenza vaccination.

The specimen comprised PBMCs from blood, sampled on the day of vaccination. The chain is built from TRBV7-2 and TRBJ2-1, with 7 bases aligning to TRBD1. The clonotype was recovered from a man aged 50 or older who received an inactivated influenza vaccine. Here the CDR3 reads CASSEPGGVDNEQFF. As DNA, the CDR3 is TGTGCCAGCAGCGAACCAGGGGGTGTAGACAATGAGCAGTTCTTC. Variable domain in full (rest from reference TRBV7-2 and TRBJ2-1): GAGVSQSPSNKVTEKGKDVELRCDPISGHTALYWYRQSLGQGLEFLIYFQGNSAPDKSGLPSDRFSAERTGGSVSTLTIQRTQQEDSAVYLCASSEPGGVDNEQFFGPGTRLTVL.